This TCR beta chain came from a study of human T cells and chemical hapten exposure. The sample's time point: patch test 2, 6 weeks after DPC sensitization. This sample's treatment: therapeutic diphenylcyclopropenone sensitization with weekly scalp DPC. There are a few counts of this clonotype. TCRdb independently ran MiXCR on the RACE reads; one entry per CDR3 protein. The sample records 95,000 or so distinct CDR3 sequences, about an eighth being singletons. Sequenced material: whole blood, taken in connection with sensitization to the hapten diphenylcyclopropenone (DPC). This receptor was taken from a woman aged 35 to 49 with alopecia areata. Some clones in this sample may be carry-over from other donors' samples.

The CDR3 loop is CASSLALATNEQFF. The CDR3 DNA follows: TGTGCCAGCAGTTTAGCGCTTGCTACCAATGAGCAGTTCTTC. The chain has TRBV12-3 or TRBV12-4 and TRBJ2-1; D not certain. Trimming left V 0 bases short and J 6 bases short, with 9 bases between. This CDR3 contains 14 residues.